Shown below are 12 T cell receptor beta chains from a single sample sequenced in a study of regulatory T cells in long-lasting Graves disease. Construction of TCR beta libraries relied on iRepertoire HTBI primers and on Arm-PCR targeting CDR3 regions. TCRdb reprocessed the multiplex PCR reads with MiXCR, giving one entry per CDR3 protein. The sample lists roughly 400,000 distinct CDR3 sequences; about a sixth were seen once. Time point described: newly diagnosed GD, antithyroid drugs for less than 3 months. PBMC-derived RNA was used for the TCR library. The sample also formed part of further work on T cells in Graves' hyperthyroidism and ophthalmopathy.

Sequences were derived from peripheral blood mononuclear cells (PBMCs), sampled at new diagnosis, from a patient treated with antithyroid drugs. The receptors here all came from a woman aged 18-29 years with Graves disease.

There are many counts of this clonotype. The chain combines TRBV15 with TRBJ1-1; 10 positions agree with TRBD1. J gave up 3 bases and V 5 bases, and 12 bases lay outside the gene matches. The CDR3 covers 17 residues. Germline V CDR1 and CDR2: LNHNV, YYDKDF (reference sequence). In DNA, the CDR3 is TGTGCCACCAGCCCCTCTGGCTTCGGGACAGGGGACACTGAAGCTTTCTTT. Protein product: CATSPSGFGTGDTEAFF.

In its sample, this clonotype was seen a few times. The chain uses TRBV20-1 and TRBJ2-2; tentatively, D is TRBD1 (7 bases). CDR1 is DFQATT and CDR2 is SNEGSKA in the germline V gene (reference sequence). The V gene lost 6 bases and the J gene lost 2 bases, with 19 bases spanning the gap. The CDR3 runs 16 residues. The CDR3 nucleotides read TGCAGTGCAATCCCGGCGGGGACAGAAAACACCGGGGAGCTGTTTTTT. This encodes CSAIPAGTENTGELFF.

The chain uses TRBV7-9 and TRBJ2-7; D perhaps matches TRBD1 (9 bases). V lost 5 bases and J 6 bases, leaving 29 bases between the germline ends. Per germline, CDR1 SEHNR and CDR2 FQNEAQ (reference sequence). The CDR3 is 18 amino acids. The CDR3 is CASSGGQGEAGVIREQYF. DNA of the CDR3: TGTGCCAGCAGCGGGGGACAGGGTGAAGCGGGAGTAATTCGCGAGCAGTACTTC.

As to this clonotype: A much more abundant neighbour one base away suggests this may be a read error. This chain links TRBV6-2 or TRBV6-3 with TRBJ2-3; tentatively, D is TRBD1 (6 bases). This CDR3 is built from 17 residues. From germline, CDR1 is MNHEY and CDR2 SVGEGT. CDR3 nucleotides: TGTGCCAGCAGGAGTGACAGGACCACTTTTAGCGCAGATACGCGGTATTTT. Translating it yields CASRSDRTTFSADTRYF.

This clonotype was seen once. The V and J genes are TRBV6-1 and TRBJ1-1; unclear D gene. Germline V gene sequence: CDR1 MNHNS, CDR2 SASEGT. Trimming removed 7 bases from V and 8 bases from J, with 17 bases in between. The CDR3 is 13 residues long. The CDR3 reads CASTSDTRSEAFF. The CDR3 DNA is TGTGCCAGCACCTCCGACACGCGGTCCGAAGCTTTCTTT.

This clonotype was counted many times. V is TRBV30 and J is TRBJ2-1, with D unresolved. The germline gives CDR1 GTSNPN, CDR2 SVGIG (reference sequence). This CDR3 has 11 amino acids. The ends were cut back, 0 bases at V and 8 bases at J, with 5 bases in the middle. CDR3 DNA: TGTGCCTGGAGTGTAGACCATGAGCAGTTCTTC. Protein: CAWSVDHEQFF.

As for this clonotype: Given a much more abundant clone one base away, this may be a read error. The chain is built from TRBV28 and TRBJ2-7; TRBD2 agrees at 15 bases. CDR3 length equals 17 residues. Trimming removed 6 bases from V and 7 bases from J; junction bases left unmatched: 13. Germline V gene lookup returns CDR1 MDHEN and CDR2 SYDVKM. CDR3 sequence: CASSYWTSGRAENEQYF. The CDR3 nucleotides are TGTGCCAGCAGCTACTGGACTAGCGGGAGGGCCGAGAATGAGCAGTACTTC. The full variable domain, its missing parts supplied by reference TRBV28 and TRBJ2-7, is DVKVTQSSRYLVKRTGEKVFLECVQDMDHENMFWYRQDPGLGLRLIYFSYDVKMKEKGDIPEGYSVSREKKERFSLILESASTNQTSMYLCASSYWTSGRAENEQYFGPGTRLTVT.

This clonotype was recorded at least ten times. The chain's CDR3 is CASSLGGAGSGNEQFF. CDR3 nucleotides: TGCGCCAGCAGCTTGGGGGGGGCGGGATCGGGCAATGAGCAGTTCTTC. The chain joins TRBV5-1 to TRBJ2-1; either TRBD1 or TRBD2 may supply D (6 bases each). CDR3 length: 16 residues. Looked up from germline, CDR1 is SGHRS and CDR2 is YFSETQ. V gave up 0 bases and J gave up 6 bases, with 16 bases separating them.

The V and J genes are TRBV28 and TRBJ2-3; tentatively, D is TRBD2 (6 bases). CDR1 and CDR2 from the germline V gene are MDHEN and SYDVKM. CDR3 size: 16 residues. V shed 2 bases and J shed 3 bases, with 15 bases lying between them. The CDR3 reads CASSLVGGAGTDTQYF. CDR3 nucleotide sequence: TGTGCCAGCAGTTTAGTCGGCGGGGCCGGGACAGATACGCAGTATTTT. Full variable domain (outside the CDR3, taken from reference TRBV28 and TRBJ2-3): DVKVTQSSRYLVKRTGEKVFLECVQDMDHENMFWYRQDPGLGLRLIYFSYDVKMKEKGDIPEGYSVSREKKERFSLILESASTNQTSMYLCASSLVGGAGTDTQYFGPGTRLTVL.

A note on this clonotype: It is likely a read error: a sequence one base away is far more abundant. The rearrangement uses TRBV12-3 or TRBV12-4 and TRBJ1-1; TRBD1 matches 7 bases. Germline trimming cut 6 bases from V and 3 bases from J; bases unmatched to any gene: 7. The CDR3 length is 14 residues. The CDR3 is CASRPGGMDTEAFF. CDR3 in DNA: TGTGCCAGCAGACCAGGGGGGATGGACACTGAAGCTTTCTTT.

The chain combines TRBV7-3 with TRBJ2-5; D is ambiguous. V gave up 0 bases and J gave up 5 bases, with 7 bases separating them. Germline V CDR1 and CDR2: SGHTA, FQGTGA. There are 13 residues in the CDR3. The CDR3 spells CASSLTPGETQYF. For the CDR3, the DNA is TGTGCCAGCAGCTTAACCCCCGGGGAGACCCAGTACTTC.

CDR3 DNA sequence: TGTGCCAGCAGCCGGACTAGCGGCTCCTCGAACACCGGGGAGCTGTTTTTT. Encoded protein: CASSRTSGSSNTGELFF. The chain recombines TRBV3-1 with TRBJ2-2; 10 bases match TRBD2. V was clipped by 4 bases and J by 0 bases; unmatched bases: 5. CDR1 is LGHDT and CDR2 is YNNKEL in the germline V gene (reference sequence). CDR3 size: 17 residues.